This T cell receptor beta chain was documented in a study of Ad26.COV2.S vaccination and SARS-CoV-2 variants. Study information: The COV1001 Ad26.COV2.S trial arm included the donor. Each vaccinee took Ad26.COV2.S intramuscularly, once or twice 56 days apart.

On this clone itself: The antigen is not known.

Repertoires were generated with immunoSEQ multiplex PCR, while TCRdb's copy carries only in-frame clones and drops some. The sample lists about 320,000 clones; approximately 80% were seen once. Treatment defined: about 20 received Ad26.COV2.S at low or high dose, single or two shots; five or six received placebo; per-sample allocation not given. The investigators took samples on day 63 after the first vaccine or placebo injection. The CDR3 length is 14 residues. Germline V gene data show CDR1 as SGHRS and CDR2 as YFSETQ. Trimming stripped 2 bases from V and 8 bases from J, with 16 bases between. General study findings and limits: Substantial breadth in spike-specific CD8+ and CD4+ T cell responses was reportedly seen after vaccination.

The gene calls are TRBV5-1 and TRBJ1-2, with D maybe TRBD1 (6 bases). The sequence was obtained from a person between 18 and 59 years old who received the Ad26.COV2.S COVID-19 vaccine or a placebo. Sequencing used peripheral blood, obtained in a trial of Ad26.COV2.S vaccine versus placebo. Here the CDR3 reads CASSFLGGEIGYTF. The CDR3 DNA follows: TGCGCCAGCAGCTTTTTAGGGGGGGAGATCGGCTACACCTTC. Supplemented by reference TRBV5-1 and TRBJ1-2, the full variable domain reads KAGVTQTPRYLIKTRGQQVTLSCSPISGHRSVSWYQQTPGQGLQFLFEYFSETQRNKGNFPGRFSGRQFSNSRSEMNVSTLELGDSALYLCASSFLGGEIGYTFGSGTRLTVV.